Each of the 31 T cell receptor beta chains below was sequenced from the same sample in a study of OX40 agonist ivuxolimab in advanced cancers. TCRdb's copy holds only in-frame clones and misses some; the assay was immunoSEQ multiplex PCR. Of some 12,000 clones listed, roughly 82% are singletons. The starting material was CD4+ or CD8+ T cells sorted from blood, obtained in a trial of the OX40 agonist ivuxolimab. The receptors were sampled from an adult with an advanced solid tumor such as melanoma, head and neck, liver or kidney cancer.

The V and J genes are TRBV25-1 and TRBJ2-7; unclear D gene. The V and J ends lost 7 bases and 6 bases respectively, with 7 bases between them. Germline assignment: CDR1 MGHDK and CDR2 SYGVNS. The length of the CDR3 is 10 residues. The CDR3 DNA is TGTGCCAGCAAATCCGGCGAGCAGTACTTC. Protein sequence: CASKSGEQYF.

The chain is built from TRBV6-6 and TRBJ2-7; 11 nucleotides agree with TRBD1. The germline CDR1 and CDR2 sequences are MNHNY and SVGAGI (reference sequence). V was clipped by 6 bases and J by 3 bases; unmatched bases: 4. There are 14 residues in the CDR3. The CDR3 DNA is TGTGCCAGCAGACCCGGGACAGGGGGCTACGAGCAGTACTTC. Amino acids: CASRPGTGGYEQYF.

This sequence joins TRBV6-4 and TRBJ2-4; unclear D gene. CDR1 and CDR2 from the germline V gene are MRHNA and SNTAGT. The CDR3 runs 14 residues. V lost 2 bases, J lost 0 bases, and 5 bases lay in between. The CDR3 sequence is CASSDPLAKNIQYF. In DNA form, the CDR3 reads TGTGCCAGCAGTGACCCACTAGCCAAAAACATTCAGTACTTC.

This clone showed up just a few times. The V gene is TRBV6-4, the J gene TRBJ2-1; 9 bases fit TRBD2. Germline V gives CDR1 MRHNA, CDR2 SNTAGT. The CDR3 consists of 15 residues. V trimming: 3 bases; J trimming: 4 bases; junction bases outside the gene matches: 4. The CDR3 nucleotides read TGTGCCAGCAGTGAAGTAGCGGGAGTATACAATGAGCAGTTCTTC. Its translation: CASSEVAGVYNEQFF.

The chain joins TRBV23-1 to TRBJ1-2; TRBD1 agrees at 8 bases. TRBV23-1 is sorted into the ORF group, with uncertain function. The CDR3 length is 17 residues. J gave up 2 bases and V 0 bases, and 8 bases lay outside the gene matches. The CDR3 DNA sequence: TGCGCCAGCAGTCAATCGTCAGACAGGGGTCTAAACTATGGCTACACCTTC. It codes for CASSQSSDRGLNYGYTF.

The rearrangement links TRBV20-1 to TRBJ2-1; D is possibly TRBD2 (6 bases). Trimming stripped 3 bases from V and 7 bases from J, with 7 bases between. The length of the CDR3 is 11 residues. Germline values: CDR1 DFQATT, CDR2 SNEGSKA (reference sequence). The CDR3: CSAREGNEQFF. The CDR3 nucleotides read TGCAGTGCTAGGGAGGGGAATGAGCAGTTCTTC.

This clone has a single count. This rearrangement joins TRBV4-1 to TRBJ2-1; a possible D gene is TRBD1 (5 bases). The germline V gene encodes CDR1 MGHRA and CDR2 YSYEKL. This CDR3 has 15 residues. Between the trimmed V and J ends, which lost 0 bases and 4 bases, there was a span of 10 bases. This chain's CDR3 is CASSQEVDSYNEQFF. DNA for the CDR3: TGCGCCAGCAGCCAAGAGGTAGACAGTTACAATGAGCAGTTCTTC.

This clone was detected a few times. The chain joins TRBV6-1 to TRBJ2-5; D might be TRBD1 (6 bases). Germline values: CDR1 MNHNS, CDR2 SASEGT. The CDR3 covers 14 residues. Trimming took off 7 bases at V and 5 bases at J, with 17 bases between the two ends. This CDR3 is CASTAQGILETQYF. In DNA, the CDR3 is TGTGCCAGCACGGCCCAGGGGATTTTGGAGACCCAGTACTTC.

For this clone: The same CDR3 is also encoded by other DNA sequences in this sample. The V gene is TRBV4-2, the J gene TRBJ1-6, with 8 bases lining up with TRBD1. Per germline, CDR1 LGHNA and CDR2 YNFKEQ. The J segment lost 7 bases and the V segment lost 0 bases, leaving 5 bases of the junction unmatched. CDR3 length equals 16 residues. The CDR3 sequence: CASSQEGQGGNSPLHF. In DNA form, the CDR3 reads TGTGCCAGCAGCCAAGAAGGACAGGGAGGGAATTCACCCCTCCACTTT.

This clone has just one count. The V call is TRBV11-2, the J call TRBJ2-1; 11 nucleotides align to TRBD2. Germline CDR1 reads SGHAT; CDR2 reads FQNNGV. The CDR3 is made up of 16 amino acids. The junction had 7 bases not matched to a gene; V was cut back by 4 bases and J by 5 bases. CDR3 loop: CASSSLLAGAHNEQFF. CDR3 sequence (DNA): TGTGCCAGCAGCTCCCTACTAGCGGGAGCCCACAATGAGCAGTTCTTC.

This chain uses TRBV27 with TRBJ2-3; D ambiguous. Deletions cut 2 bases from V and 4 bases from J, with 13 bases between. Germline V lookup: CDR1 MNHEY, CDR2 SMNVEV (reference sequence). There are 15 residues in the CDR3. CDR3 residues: CASSLLGFGADTQYF. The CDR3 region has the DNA TGTGCCAGCAGTTTACTTGGATTTGGTGCAGATACGCAGTATTTT.

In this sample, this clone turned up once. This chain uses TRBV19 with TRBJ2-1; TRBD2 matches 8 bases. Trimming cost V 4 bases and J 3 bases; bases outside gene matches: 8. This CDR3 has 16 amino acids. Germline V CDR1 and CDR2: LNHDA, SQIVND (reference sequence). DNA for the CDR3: TGTGCCAGTAGTACCTATGCGGGAGGTAGCTACAATGAGCAGTTCTTC. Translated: CASSTYAGGSYNEQFF.

CDR3 region: CASSLAWGYEQYF. CDR3 DNA: TGTGCCAGCAGCTTAGCGTGGGGCTACGAGCAGTACTTC. The V gene is TRBV7-9, the J gene TRBJ2-7; unclear D gene. The V and J ends lost 0 bases and 3 bases respectively, with 6 bases between them. Germline CDR1 is SEHNR and CDR2 is FQNEAQ (reference sequence). The CDR3 covers 13 residues.

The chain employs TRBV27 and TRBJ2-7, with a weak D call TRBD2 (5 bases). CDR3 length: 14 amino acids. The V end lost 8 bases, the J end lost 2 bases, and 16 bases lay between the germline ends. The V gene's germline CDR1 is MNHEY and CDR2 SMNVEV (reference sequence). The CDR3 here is CASANPRTPYEQYF. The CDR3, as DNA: TGTGCCAGCGCCAACCCCAGGACTCCCTACGAGCAGTACTTC.

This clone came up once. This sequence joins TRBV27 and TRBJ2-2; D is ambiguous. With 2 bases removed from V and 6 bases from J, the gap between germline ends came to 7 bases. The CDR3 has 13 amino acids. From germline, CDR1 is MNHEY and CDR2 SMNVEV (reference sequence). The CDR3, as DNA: TGTGCCAGCAGTTTAATAGGGCCCGGGGAGCTGTTTTTT. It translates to CASSLIGPGELFF.

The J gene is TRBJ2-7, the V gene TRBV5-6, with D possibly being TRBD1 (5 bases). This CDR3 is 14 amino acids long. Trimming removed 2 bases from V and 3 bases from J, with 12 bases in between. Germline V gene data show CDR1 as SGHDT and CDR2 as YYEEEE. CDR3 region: CASSFGPQGYEQYF. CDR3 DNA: TGTGCCAGCAGCTTTGGTCCGCAGGGCTACGAGCAGTACTTC.

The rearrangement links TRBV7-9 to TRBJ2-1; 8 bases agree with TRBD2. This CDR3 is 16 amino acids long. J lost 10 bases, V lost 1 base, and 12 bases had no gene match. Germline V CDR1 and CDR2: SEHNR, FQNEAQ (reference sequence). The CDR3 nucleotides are TGTGCCAGCAGCTTAGGATACGGGGGGGAGGGCCACGAGCAGTTCTTC. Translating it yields CASSLGYGGEGHEQFF. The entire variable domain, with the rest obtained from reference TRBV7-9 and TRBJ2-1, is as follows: DTGVSQNPRHKITKRGQNVTFRCDPISEHNRLYWYRQTLGQGPEFLTYFQNEAQLEKSRLLSDRFSAERPKGSFSTLEIQRTEQGDSAMYLCASSLGYGGEGHEQFFGPGTRLTVL.

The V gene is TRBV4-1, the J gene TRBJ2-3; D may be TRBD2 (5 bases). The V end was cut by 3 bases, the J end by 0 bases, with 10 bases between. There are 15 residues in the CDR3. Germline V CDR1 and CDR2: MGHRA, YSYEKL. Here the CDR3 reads CASSQGPGSTDTQYF. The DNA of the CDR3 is TGCGCCAGCAGCCAGGGTCCGGGGAGCACAGATACGCAGTATTTT.

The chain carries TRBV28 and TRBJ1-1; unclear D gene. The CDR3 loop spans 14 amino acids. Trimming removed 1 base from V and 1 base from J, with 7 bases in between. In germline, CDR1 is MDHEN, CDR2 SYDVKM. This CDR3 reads CASSLYRTNTEAFF. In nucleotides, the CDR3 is TGTGCCAGCAGTTTATACAGAACGAACACTGAAGCTTTCTTT.

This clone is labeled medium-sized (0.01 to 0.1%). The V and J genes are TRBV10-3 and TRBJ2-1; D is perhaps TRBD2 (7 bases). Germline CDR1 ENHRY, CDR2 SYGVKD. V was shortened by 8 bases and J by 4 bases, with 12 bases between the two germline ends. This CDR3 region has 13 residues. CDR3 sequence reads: CAIGGAGYNEQFF. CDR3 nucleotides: TGTGCCATCGGGGGGGCCGGGTACAATGAGCAGTTCTTC.

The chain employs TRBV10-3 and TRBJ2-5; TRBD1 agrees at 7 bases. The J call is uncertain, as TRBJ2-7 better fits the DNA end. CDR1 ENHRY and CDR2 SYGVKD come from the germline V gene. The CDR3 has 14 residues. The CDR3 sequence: CAIRETGSSYEQYF. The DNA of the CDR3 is TGTGCCATCAGAGAGACAGGGAGCTCCTACGAGCAGTACTTC.

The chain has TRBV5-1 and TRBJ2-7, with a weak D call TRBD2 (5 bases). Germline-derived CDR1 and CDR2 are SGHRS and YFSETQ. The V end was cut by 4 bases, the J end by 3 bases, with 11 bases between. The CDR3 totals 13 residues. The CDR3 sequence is CASSQGLFYEQYF. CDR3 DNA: TGCGCCAGCAGCCAAGGACTTTTCTACGAGCAGTACTTC.

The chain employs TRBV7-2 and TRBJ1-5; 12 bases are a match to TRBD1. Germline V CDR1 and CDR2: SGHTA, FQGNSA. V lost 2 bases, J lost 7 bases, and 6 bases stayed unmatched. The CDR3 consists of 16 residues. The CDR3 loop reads CASSLSGTGGRQPQHF. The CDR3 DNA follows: TGTGCCAGCAGCTTATCAGGGACAGGGGGCAGGCAGCCCCAGCATTTT.

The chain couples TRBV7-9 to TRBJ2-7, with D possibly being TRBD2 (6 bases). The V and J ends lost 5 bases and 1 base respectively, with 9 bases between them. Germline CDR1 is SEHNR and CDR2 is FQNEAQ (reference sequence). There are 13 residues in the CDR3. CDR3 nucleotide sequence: TGTGCCAGCAGCGCCCGGGGGTCCTACGAGCAGTACTTC. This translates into CASSARGSYEQYF.

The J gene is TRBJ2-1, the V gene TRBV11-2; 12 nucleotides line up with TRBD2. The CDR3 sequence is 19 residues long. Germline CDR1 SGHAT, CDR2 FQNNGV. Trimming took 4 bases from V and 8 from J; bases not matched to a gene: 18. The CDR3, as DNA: TGTGCCAGCAGCTACGCCCCTCGGACTAGCGGGACGAGGACGGATGAGCAGTTCTTC. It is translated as CASSYAPRTSGTRTDEQFF.

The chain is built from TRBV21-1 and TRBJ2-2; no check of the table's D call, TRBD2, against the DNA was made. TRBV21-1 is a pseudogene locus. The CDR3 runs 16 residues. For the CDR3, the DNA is TGTGCCAGCAGCAAAGTGGGACGGGAGGTTGACGGGGAGCTGTTTTTT. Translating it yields CASSKVGREVDGELFF.

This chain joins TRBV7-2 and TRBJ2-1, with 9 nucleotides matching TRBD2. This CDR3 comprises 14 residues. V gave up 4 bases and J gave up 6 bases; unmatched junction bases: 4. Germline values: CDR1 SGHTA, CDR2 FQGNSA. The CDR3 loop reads CASSSSGNRNEQFF. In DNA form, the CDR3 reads TGTGCCAGCAGCTCTAGCGGGAACCGCAATGAGCAGTTCTTC.

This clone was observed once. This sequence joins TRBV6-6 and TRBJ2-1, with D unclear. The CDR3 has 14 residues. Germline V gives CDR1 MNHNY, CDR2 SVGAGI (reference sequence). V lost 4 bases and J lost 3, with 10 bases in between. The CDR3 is CASSSSWDYNEQFF. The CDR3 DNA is TGTGCCAGCAGTTCCTCCTGGGACTACAATGAGCAGTTCTTC.

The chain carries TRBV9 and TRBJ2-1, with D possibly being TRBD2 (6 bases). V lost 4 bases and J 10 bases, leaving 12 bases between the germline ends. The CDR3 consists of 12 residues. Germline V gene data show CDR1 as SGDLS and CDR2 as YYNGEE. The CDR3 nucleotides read TGTGCCAGCAGCCCGGAGGGTGACGAGCAGTTCTTC. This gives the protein CASSPEGDEQFF. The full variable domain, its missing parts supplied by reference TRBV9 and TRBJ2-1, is DSGVTQTPKHLITATGQRVTLRCSPRSGDLSVYWYQQSLDQGLQFLIQYYNGEERAKGNILERFSAQQFPDLHSELNLSSLELGDSALYFCASSPEGDEQFFGPGTRLTVL.

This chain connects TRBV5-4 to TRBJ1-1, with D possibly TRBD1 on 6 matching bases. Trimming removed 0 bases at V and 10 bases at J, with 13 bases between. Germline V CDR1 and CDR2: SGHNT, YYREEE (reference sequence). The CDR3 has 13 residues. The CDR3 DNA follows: TGTGCCAGCAGCTTGGGCAGGGGTTTAGGAGCTTTCTTT. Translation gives CASSLGRGLGAFF.

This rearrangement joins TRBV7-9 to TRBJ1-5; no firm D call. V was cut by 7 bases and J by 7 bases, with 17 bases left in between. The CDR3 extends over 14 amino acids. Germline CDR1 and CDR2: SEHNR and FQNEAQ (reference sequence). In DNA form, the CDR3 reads TGTGCCAGCACCCTGTCCTTACCCCCCCAGCCCCAGCATTTT. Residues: CASTLSLPPQPQHF.